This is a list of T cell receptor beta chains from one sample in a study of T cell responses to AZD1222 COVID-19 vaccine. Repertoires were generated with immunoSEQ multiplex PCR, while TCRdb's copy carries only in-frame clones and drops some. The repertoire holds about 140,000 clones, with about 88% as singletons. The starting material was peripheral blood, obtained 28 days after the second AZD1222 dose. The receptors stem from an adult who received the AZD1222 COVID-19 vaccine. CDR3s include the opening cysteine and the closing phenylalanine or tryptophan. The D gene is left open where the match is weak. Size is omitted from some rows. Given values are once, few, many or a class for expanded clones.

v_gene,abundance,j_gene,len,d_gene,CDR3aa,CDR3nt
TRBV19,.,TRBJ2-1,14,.,CASSIDILANEQFF,TGTGCCAGTAGTATAGATATACTAGCCAATGAGCAGTTCTTC
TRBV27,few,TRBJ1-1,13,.,CASSFERNTEAFF,TGTGCCAGCAGTTTTGAGAGGAACACTGAAGCTTTCTTT
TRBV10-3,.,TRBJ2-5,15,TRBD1,CAIKGDRESIGTQYF,TGTGCCATCAAGGGGGACAGGGAGTCGATCGGGACCCAGTACTTC
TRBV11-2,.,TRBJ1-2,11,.,CASSPRDGYTF,TGTGCCAGCAGCCCCAGGGATGGCTACACCTTC
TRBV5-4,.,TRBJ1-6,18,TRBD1,CASSTAGQTFSYNSPLHF,TGTGCCAGCAGCACTGCGGGACAGACCTTCTCCTATAATTCACCCCTCCACTTT
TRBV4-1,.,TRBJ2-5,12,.,CASSQSQETQYF,TGCGCCAGCAGCCAGAGCCAAGAGACCCAGTACTTC
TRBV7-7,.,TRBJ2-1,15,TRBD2,CASSLAGGYLNEQFF,TGTGCTAGCAGCTTAGCGGGAGGATACTTAAATGAGCAGTTCTTC
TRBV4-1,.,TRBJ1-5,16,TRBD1,CASSPLGTGDNQPQHF,TGCGCCAGCAGCCCCTTGGGGACAGGGGACAATCAGCCCCAGCATTTT
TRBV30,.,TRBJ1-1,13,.,CAYLRFMNTEAFF,TGTGCCTACCTTCGGTTTATGAACACTGAAGCTTTCTTT
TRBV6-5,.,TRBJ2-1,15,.,CASRAALGDNNEQFF,TGTGCCAGCAGAGCCGCCCTGGGGGACAACAATGAGCAGTTCTTC
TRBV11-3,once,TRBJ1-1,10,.,CASSLRGAFF,TGTGCCAGCAGCCTCCGGGGAGCTTTCTTT
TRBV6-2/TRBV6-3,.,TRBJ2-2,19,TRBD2,CASSYGVAGETLNTGELFF,TGTGCCAGCAGTTACGGGGTAGCGGGTGAGACTCTGAACACCGGGGAGCTGTTTTTT
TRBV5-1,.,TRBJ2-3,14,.,CASSRISGTDTQYF,TGCGCCAGCAGCCGGATTAGCGGCACAGATACGCAGTATTTT
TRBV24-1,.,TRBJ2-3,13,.,CATSDHPLDTQYF,TGTGCCACCAGTGATCACCCTTTGGATACGCAGTATTTT
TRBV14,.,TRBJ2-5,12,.,CASLGCQETQYF,TGTGCCAGCCTGGGATGTCAAGAGACCCAGTACTTC
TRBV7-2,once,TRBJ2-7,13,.,CASSLPQPHEQYF,TGTGCCAGCAGCTTACCTCAACCCCACGAGCAGTACTTC
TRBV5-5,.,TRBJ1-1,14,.,CASSLDGGNTEAFF,TGTGCCAGCAGCTTGGACGGGGGGAACACTGAAGCTTTCTTT
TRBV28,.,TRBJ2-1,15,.,CASSLFGPTYNEQFF,TGTGCCAGCAGTTTATTCGGGCCCACGTACAATGAGCAGTTCTTC
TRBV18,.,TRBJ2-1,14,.,CASSPPSPADEQFF,TGTGCCAGCTCACCACCGAGCCCCGCCGATGAGCAGTTCTTC